The 24 T cell receptor beta chains in this list originate from one sample, sequenced in a study of T cells after posttransplantation cyclophosphamide (dated by TCRdb to the mid-2010s). Sample treatment or condition, as interpreted from the label and publication: high-dose cyclophosphamide on days +3 and +4 as single-agent GVHD prophylaxis. For conditioning, the PTCy patients got busulfan and fludarabine, then a related or unrelated marrow graft, followed by cyclophosphamide on days +3 and +4. Preparation of the library involved the immunoSEQ multiplex PCR assay. TCRdb carries this immuneACCESS record with in-frame sequences only. Its versions omit some clonotypes, under half of them owing to an unresolved V gene in the studies checked, with the rest unexplained. The sample includes 42,000 or so clones, with roughly 87% observed a single time. The ten largest clonotypes hold 2% to 2.5% of the sample.

This material consisted of PBMCs, taken around 58 days after allogeneic stem cell transplant with posttransplant cyclophosphamide. These receptors were obtained from a male patient in his sixties who received an allogeneic stem cell transplant from a related donor and was CMV-positive. Following transplantation, part of the T cell population may be supplied by the graft donor rather than the patient.

For this clone: Other DNA sequences in this sample translate to the same CDR3. The chain links TRBV6-5 to TRBJ1-1; D is ambiguous. Trimming took off 2 bases at V and 4 bases at J, with 5 bases between the two ends. CDR3 size: 12 residues. In germline, CDR1 is MNHEY, CDR2 SVGAGI. CDR3 residues: CASSYAGTEAFF. The CDR3 nucleotides are TGTGCCAGCAGTTACGCCGGCACTGAAGCTTTCTTT.

The chain links TRBV6-6 to TRBJ2-7; D not certain. V was cut by 9 bases and J by 0 bases, with 9 bases left in between. Germline values: CDR1 MNHNY, CDR2 SVGAGI (reference sequence). This CDR3 has 12 residues. The CDR3 coding sequence is TGTGCCAGTACACAGAGCTCCTACGAGCAGTACTTC. As protein: CASTQSSYEQYF.

This chain uses TRBV7-9 with TRBJ1-5; 9 bases agree with TRBD1. Germline CDR1 SEHNR, CDR2 FQNEAQ (reference sequence). V shed 6 bases and J 6 bases; nucleotides not matched to a gene: 6. The CDR3 runs 14 residues. In DNA, the CDR3 is TGTGCCAGCAGTCCTGGACAGGGGTTTCAGCCCCAGCATTTT. Amino acid sequence: CASSPGQGFQPQHF. The variable domain in full, completed from reference TRBV7-9 and TRBJ1-5, reads DTGVSQNPRHKITKRGQNVTFRCDPISEHNRLYWYRQTLGQGPEFLTYFQNEAQLEKSRLLSDRFSAERPKGSFSTLEIQRTEQGDSAMYLCASSPGQGFQPQHFGDGTRLSIL.

This sequence joins TRBV5-1 and TRBJ2-2, with TRBD2 as a possible D gene (6 bases). The CDR3 has 12 residues. CDR1 SGHRS and CDR2 YFSETQ come from the germline V gene. Trimming took 3 bases from V and 6 from J, leaving 6 bases between them. The CDR3 reads CASSSGAGELFF. DNA for the CDR3: TGCGCCAGCAGCTCGGGGGCCGGGGAGCTGTTTTTT. Complete variable domain (other parts from reference TRBV5-1 and TRBJ2-2): KAGVTQTPRYLIKTRGQQVTLSCSPISGHRSVSWYQQTPGQGLQFLFEYFSETQRNKGNFPGRFSGRQFSNSRSEMNVSTLELGDSALYLCASSSGAGELFFGEGSRLTVL.

CDR3 DNA sequence: TGTGCCTGGAGTGCCACAGGGGGCGACGCCAAAAACATTCAGTACTTC. Translated: CAWSATGGDAKNIQYF. The genes are TRBV30 and TRBJ2-4; 9 nucleotides line up with TRBD1. V shed 1 base and J 1 base; nucleotides not matched to a gene: 5. The CDR3 consists of 16 residues. Germline CDR1 GTSNPN, CDR2 SVGIG (reference sequence).

This chain connects TRBV4-1 to TRBJ1-5; D is possibly TRBD1 (5 bases). From germline, CDR1 is MGHRA and CDR2 YSYEKL. This CDR3 contains 18 residues. The V gene lost 2 bases and the J gene lost 2 bases, with 19 bases spanning the gap. The CDR3: CASSQLGGAGRGNQPQHF. For the CDR3, the DNA is TGCGCCAGCAGCCAACTGGGGGGTGCAGGGAGGGGCAATCAGCCCCAGCATTTT.

The J gene is TRBJ1-2, the V gene TRBV4-1; D gene ambiguous. With 4 bases removed from V and 0 bases from J, the gap between germline ends came to 12 bases. The CDR3 covers 15 residues. Germline V gene sequence: CDR1 MGHRA, CDR2 YSYEKL. CDR3 loop: CASSPGWASNYGYTF. The CDR3 DNA follows: TGCGCCAGCAGCCCAGGCTGGGCCTCTAACTATGGCTACACCTTC.

The J gene is TRBJ1-2, the V gene TRBV9; the D gene is possibly TRBD1 (6 bases). The V and J ends lost 4 bases and 8 bases respectively, with 15 bases between them. The germline V gene has CDR1 SGDLS and CDR2 YYNGEE. The CDR3 length is 13 residues. CDR3 bases: TGTGCCAGCAGCAGGGGGGGGAATCCGGGCTACACCTTC. Its protein product is CASSRGGNPGYTF.

This CDR3 reads CASSLGTSQPQHF. The DNA of the CDR3 is TGTGCCAGTTCCCTAGGGACAAGTCAGCCCCAGCATTTT. The chain links TRBV2 to TRBJ1-5; D possibly corresponds to TRBD1 (6 bases). Trimming stripped 9 bases from V and 6 bases from J, with 15 bases between. Per the germline V gene, CDR1 is SNHLY and CDR2 is FYNNEI. The CDR3 totals 13 residues.

The V and J genes are TRBV4-1 and TRBJ1-2, with a tentative D call TRBD1 (6 bases). Germline CDR1 MGHRA, CDR2 YSYEKL. This CDR3 is built from 14 residues. V gave up 0 bases and J gave up 8 bases, with 13 bases separating them. CDR3 coding DNA: TGCGCCAGCAGCCAAGAAGGGGGATGGCTCGGCTACACCTTC. It is translated as CASSQEGGWLGYTF.

J is TRBJ1-2 and V is TRBV6-1, with 10 bases identical to TRBD1. CDR3 size: 14 residues. V shed 6 bases and J 4 bases; nucleotides not matched to a gene: 5. Germline V gives CDR1 MNHNS, CDR2 SASEGT. In DNA form, the CDR3 reads TGTGCCAGCAGGGGACAGGGGTCTAGCTATGGCTACACCTTC. Protein: CASRGQGSSYGYTF.

Written as DNA, the CDR3 is TGTGCCAGCAAGTTTACGGTTTCAGGGGGACCCGAAAAACTGTTTTTT. The encoded protein is CASKFTVSGGPEKLFF. V usage is TRBV2 and J usage is TRBJ1-4, with 7 bases identical to TRBD1. The CDR3 loop spans 16 amino acids. Germline CDR1 SNHLY, CDR2 FYNNEI. J was trimmed by 8 bases and V by 7 bases; bases with no gene match: 16. Full variable domain (missing parts from reference TRBV2 and TRBJ1-4): EPEVTQTPSHQVTQMGQEVILRCVPISNHLYFYWYRQILGQKVEFLVSFYNNEISEKSEIFDDQFSVERPDGSNFTLKIRSTKLEDSAMYFCASKFTVSGGPEKLFFGSGTQLSVL.

The V call is TRBV6-5, the J call TRBJ1-6, with D unresolved. V shed 4 bases and J shed 7 bases, with 8 bases lying between them. In germline, CDR1 is MNHEY, CDR2 SVGAGI. The CDR3 extends over 13 amino acids. CDR3 protein: CASSWSKNSPLHF. CDR3 nucleotide sequence: TGTGCCAGCAGTTGGAGTAAGAATTCACCCCTCCACTTT.

Here the CDR3 DNA reads TGTGCCAGCAGTGCCGTGGGGACTATTCTAGCCAAAAACATTCAGTACTTC. Amino acid sequence: CASSAVGTILAKNIQYF. The V and J genes are TRBV6-1 and TRBJ2-4; 7 bases line up with TRBD2. Trimming took 4 bases from V and 0 from J; bases not matched to a gene: 9. This CDR3 comprises 17 residues. CDR1 and CDR2 from the germline V gene are MNHNS and SASEGT.

The J gene is TRBJ2-3, the V gene TRBV5-1, with TRBD2 matching 12 bases. CDR3 length: 15 residues. Losses at the gene ends were 4 bases for V and 5 bases for J; bases not matched to a gene: 5. Germline V gene data show CDR1 as SGHRS and CDR2 as YFSETQ. The CDR3 nucleotides read TGCGCCAGCAGCGCTAGCGGGGGGGTCGTAGATACGCAGTATTTT. It specifies CASSASGGVVDTQYF.

This chain uses TRBV28 with TRBJ2-7; a weak D match, TRBD2 (6 bases). The CDR3 is 13 amino acids. V was clipped by 8 bases and J by 3 bases, with 14 bases between them. Germline CDR1 and CDR2: MDHEN and SYDVKM. This CDR3 is CASAGLIDYEQYF. The CDR3 DNA is TGTGCCAGCGCGGGACTTATTGACTACGAGCAGTACTTC.

This chain joins TRBV4-1 and TRBJ2-7; TRBD1 matches at 9 bases. With V trimmed by 5 bases and J by 2 bases, 7 bases remained unmatched. This CDR3 has 15 residues. Germline loops: CDR1 MGHRA, CDR2 YSYEKL. CDR3 sequence (DNA): TGCGCCAGCAGCGAGCCGGGACAGGGCCCCTACGAGCAGTACTTC. It yields the protein CASSEPGQGPYEQYF.

The chain carries TRBV6-6 and TRBJ1-1; a weak D match, TRBD1 (6 bases). The V gene's germline CDR1 is MNHNY and CDR2 SVGAGI (reference sequence). Trimming removed 9 bases from V and 3 bases from J, with 14 bases in between. CDR3 length: 13 residues. The CDR3 loop reads CASWGGRDTEAFF. The CDR3 coding sequence is TGTGCCAGTTGGGGGGGGCGCGACACTGAAGCTTTCTTT.

This clone is a singleton in its sample. The chain carries TRBV7-9 and TRBJ1-6; tentative D call: TRBD1 (5 bases). Trimming left V 1 base short and J 8 bases short, with 15 bases between. CDR3 length: 16 residues. In germline, CDR1 is SEHNR, CDR2 FQNEAQ (reference sequence). The CDR3 spells CASSLGLGGGDSPLHF. CDR3 sequence (DNA): TGTGCCAGCAGCTTAGGTCTCGGGGGTGGGGATTCACCCCTCCACTTT.

The rearrangement uses TRBV4-2 and TRBJ1-5; TRBD1 matches 9 bases. The germline V gene has CDR1 LGHNA and CDR2 YNFKEQ. The CDR3 is made up of 17 amino acids. V was pared by 3 bases and J by 4 bases, with 10 bases of the junction left unmatched. CDR3 bases: TGTGCCAGCAGCCAGCACTCGCTTGGGACAGGGAATCAGCCCCAGCATTTT. Translated, it gives CASSQHSLGTGNQPQHF.

This chain joins TRBV19 and TRBJ1-4; weak D call: TRBD1 (5 bases). There are 14 residues in the CDR3. Trimming removed 5 bases from V and 5 bases from J, with 12 bases in between. CDR1 is LNHDA and CDR2 is SQIVND in the germline V gene (reference sequence). Here the CDR3 DNA reads TGTGCCAGTAGTTCCCAGGGATTAAATGAAAAACTGTTTTTT. Translated, it gives CASSSQGLNEKLFF.

This clone was observed a single time. The junction and the germline gene differ at one end; a read error may be behind it. The chain has TRBV30 and TRBJ2-3; possible D gene TRBD1, 5 bases. This CDR3 region has 18 residues. Germline CDR1 and CDR2: GTSNPN and SVGIG (reference sequence). The CDR3 sequence: CAWTAKFSRLVYTGTQYF. The CDR3 DNA sequence: TGTGCCTGGACTGCAAAGTTCTCCCGACTCGTTTACACAGGTACGCAGTATTTT.

This clone was seen a few times. This chain uses TRBV2 with TRBJ2-2, with TRBD2 matching 9 bases. Germline V CDR1 and CDR2: SNHLY, FYNNEI. This CDR3 has 15 amino acids. V lost 7 bases, J lost 2 bases, and 5 bases stayed unmatched. The CDR3 loop reads CASNTAGGNTGELFF. For the CDR3, the DNA is TGTGCCAGCAACACAGCGGGGGGCAACACCGGGGAGCTGTTTTTT. Looking up the rest from reference TRBV2 and TRBJ2-2 gives the full variable domain: EPEVTQTPSHQVTQMGQEVILRCVPISNHLYFYWYRQILGQKVEFLVSFYNNEISEKSEIFDDQFSVERPDGSNFTLKIRSTKLEDSAMYFCASNTAGGNTGELFFGEGSRLTVL.

The chain uses TRBV28 and TRBJ2-5; a weak D match, TRBD2 (5 bases). With 2 bases removed from V and 5 bases from J, the gap between germline ends came to 9 bases. Per the germline V gene, CDR1 is MDHEN and CDR2 is SYDVKM. The CDR3 is 13 amino acids. For the CDR3, the DNA is TGTGCCAGCAGTTTAGCGGGCGGGGAGACCCAGTACTTC. This translates into CASSLAGGETQYF.